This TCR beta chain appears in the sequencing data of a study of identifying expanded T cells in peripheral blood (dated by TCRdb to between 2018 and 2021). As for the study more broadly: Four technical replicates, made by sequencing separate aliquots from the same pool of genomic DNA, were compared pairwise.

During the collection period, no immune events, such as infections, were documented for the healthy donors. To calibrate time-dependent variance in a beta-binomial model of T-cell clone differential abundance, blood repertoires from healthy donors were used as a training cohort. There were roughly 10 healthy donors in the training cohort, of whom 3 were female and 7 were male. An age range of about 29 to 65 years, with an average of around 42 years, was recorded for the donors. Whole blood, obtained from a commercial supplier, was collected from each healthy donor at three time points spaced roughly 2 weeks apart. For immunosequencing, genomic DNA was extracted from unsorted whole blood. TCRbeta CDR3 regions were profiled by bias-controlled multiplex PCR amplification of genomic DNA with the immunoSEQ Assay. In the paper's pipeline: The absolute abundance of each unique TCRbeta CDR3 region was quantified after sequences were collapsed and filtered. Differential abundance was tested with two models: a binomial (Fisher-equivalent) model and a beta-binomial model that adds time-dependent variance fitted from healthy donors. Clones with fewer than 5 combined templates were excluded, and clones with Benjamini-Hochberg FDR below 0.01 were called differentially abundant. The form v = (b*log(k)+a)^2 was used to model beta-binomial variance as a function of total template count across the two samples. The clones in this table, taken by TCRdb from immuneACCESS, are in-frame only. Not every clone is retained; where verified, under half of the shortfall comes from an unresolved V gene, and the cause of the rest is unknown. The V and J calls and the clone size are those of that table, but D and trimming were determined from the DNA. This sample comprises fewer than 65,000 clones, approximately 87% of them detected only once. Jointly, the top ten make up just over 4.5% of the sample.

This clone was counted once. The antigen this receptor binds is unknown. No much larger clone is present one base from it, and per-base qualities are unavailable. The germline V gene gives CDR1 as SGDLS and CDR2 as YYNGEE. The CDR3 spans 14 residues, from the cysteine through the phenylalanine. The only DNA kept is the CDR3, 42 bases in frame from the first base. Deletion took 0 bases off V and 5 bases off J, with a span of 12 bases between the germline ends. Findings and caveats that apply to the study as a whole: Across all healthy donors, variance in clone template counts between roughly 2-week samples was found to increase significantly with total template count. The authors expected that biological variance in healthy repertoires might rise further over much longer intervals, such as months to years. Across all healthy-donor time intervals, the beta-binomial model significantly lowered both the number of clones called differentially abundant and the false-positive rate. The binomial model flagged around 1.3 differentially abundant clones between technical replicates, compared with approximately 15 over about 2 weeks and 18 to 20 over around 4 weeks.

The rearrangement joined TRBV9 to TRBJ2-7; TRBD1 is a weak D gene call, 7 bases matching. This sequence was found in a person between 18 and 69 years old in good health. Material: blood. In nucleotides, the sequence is TGTGCCAGCAGCGTAGGATTCAGGGGGGACGAGCAGTACTTC. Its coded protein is CASSVGFRGDEQYF.